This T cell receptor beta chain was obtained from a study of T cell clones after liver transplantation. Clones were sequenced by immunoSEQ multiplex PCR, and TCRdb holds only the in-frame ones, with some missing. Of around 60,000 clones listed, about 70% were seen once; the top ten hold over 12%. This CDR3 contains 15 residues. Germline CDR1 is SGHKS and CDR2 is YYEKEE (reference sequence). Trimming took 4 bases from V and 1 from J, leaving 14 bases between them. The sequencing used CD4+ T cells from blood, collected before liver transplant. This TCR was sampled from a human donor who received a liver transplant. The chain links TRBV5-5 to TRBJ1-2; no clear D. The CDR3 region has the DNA TGTGCCAGCAGCGTACCGACTGTAGGTAACTATGGCTACACCTTC. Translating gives CASSVPTVGNYGYTF.